This TCR beta chain is from a study of T cells in Graves' hyperthyroidism and ophthalmopathy (dated by TCRdb to the late 2010s). As for the study more broadly: Peripheral blood samples were taken at the time of initial diagnosis, prior to any treatment. A discovery cohort of roughly 100 patients, roughly 45 with Graves' ophthalmopathy and 57 with stable Graves' hyperthyroidism, was used to find distinguishing TCR V-J signatures. Prospective prediction of ophthalmopathy was tested in an independent validation cohort consisting of some 20 hyperthyroidism patients and some 16 patients who later progressed to ophthalmopathy. The roughly 90 discovery patients were divided at random into training and test sets in a 7:3 ratio. In over five Graves' hyperthyroidism patients, the study also compared T-cell repertoires from thyroid tissue with T-cell repertoires from blood. After sampling, hyperthyroidism patients received methimazole starting at 30 mg daily, and ophthalmopathy patients received high-dose intravenous methylprednisolone. TCR Vbeta CDR3 sequencing of 135 peripheral blood samples (fewer than 45 ophthalmopathy, over 70 hyperthyroidism and approximately 17 progressor patients) is reported in the paper. Beyond this particular receptor, the publication reports: Most expanded thyroid clonotypes (frequency above 0.001) were also detected in blood, a finding suggesting that blood repertoires may reflect thyroid immune responses. No statistical method was used to set the sample size in advance, and investigators knew the group allocation. In cross-validation, a model built on a 13 V-J signature told ophthalmopathy apart from stable hyperthyroidism with 85% to 90% sensitivity and approximately 81% specificity, and in testing the same model reached 80%/75%. During validation, the model predicted progression to ophthalmopathy a median of approximately 7 months ahead of onset, with almost 71% sensitivity and under 85% specificity.

The TCR beta CDR3 regions were amplified from RNA transcripts. The TCR CDR3 was subjected to a first round of RT-PCR using the HTBI primer set and the Qiagen OneStep RT-PCR kit. Libraries were constructed in a second round of multiplex PCR, after which size selection and purification were performed. Libraries were sequenced paired-end with 100 bp reads on an Illumina HiSeq2000. The source study handled its data this way. Raw data were processed with SOAPnuke, discarding reads with adapters, uncalled bases, mean Phred below 15, or no exact constant-primer or identifier match. High-quality paired reads were merged using COPE v1.2.5, and each unique nucleotide sequence was defined as a clonotype. MiTCR v1.1 was used to align clonotypes to the IMGT TRBV, TRBD and TRBJ reference segments. Only V-J combinations with frequency above 0.0001, covering 99.2% of repertoires, were analysed. A TCS score was defined as the ratio between F50 (clonal expansion) and ExV (chaos), using BLOSUM62-based TCRdist between CDR3 peptides within each V-J. Welch's t-statistics and random forest reduced fewer than 600 V-J features to some 14, which were used in a naive Bayes classifier (R e1071). Using fastp at Q25 and MiXCR, TCRdb reprocessed the public reads and kept productive beta chains. Identical CDR3 proteins give one entry, which carries the most common genes and DNA. Here the V and J calls rest on TCRdb's processing, not on the authors' analysis. Across this sample there are about 270,000 distinct CDR3 sequences, with over 20% seen only once. The ten largest clones represent approximately 35% of the sample.

Regarding this clonotype: Its recognized antigen is unknown. No base qualities exist here, and no much larger clone lies one base off it.

In the ophthalmopathy patients, disease was moderately to severely active, with a Clinical Activity Score of 3 or more, a NOSPECS grade of 4 or more, and a duration of less than 3 months. Exclusion was applied to patients with uncontrolled infections, other autoimmune diseases, pregnancy or lactation. Clinical symptoms, serum thyroxine and TRAb, thyroid ultrasound, and orbital computed tomography formed the basis for the diagnoses. PBMCs were isolated from about 10 ml of fresh peripheral blood by Ficoll-Paque density gradient centrifugation. Total RNA was extracted with Trizol reagent, and quality was checked on an Agilent 2100 Bioanalyzer. Relative to germline, V is 4 bases shorter and J is 2 bases shorter, with 14 bases between their ends. The CDR3 sequence holds 16 residues, the cysteine and phenylalanine included. The DNA shown is the 48-base CDR3, in frame from base 1. Looking up the germline V gene yields CDR1 KGHDR and CDR2 SFDVKD.

This clonotype originated in a woman in her thirties or forties with Graves' ophthalmopathy. The chain is encoded by TRBV24-1 joined to TRBJ1-5; a weak D assignment points to TRBD1 (6 bases agree). Sequenced input: blood. The CDR3 protein: CATSENRVGGNQPQHF. DNA sequence: TGTGCCACCAGTGAGAACAGGGTAGGGGGCAATCAGCCCCAGCATTTT.